Below, one T cell receptor beta chain is given with its context. This clone was seen just once. It has no known antigen specificity. It has no much larger one-base neighbor in the sample; base qualities were not kept. Buffy coats from some 21 blood donors served as healthy controls, a group that was about 60% female with a median age of approximately 56 years (range about 20-70). On an AutoMACS, CD4+ and CD8+ cells were isolated via positive magnetic bead selection, and their purity was verified by flow cytometry. Peripheral blood mononuclear cells were obtained using density gradient separation with Ficoll-Paque PLUS. Using Nucleospin Tissue or Tissue XS kits, DNA was extracted from CD4-enriched, CD8-enriched or PBMC samples, with quantification by a Qubit 2.0 fluorometer. The source of the sample is a study of somatic mutations in cytotoxic T cells in rheumatoid arthritis (dated by TCRdb to about 2017). For the study in its entirety: Some T-cell populations stained with V beta antibodies were sorted by flow on a FACSAria II or Sony SH800 to nearly 100% purity, with sorted V beta1+ cells additionally subjected to TCRB sequencing. Median age was essentially the same in the patient group and the control group. For roughly 61 rheumatoid arthritis patients and fewer than 25 healthy controls, TCRB deep sequencing was carried out. Whether expanded CD8+ T-cell clones in untreated, newly diagnosed rheumatoid arthritis carry somatic mutations was the study question, and clonality was characterized with TCRB deep sequencing. The research as a whole found: CD8+ T-cell clonality in rheumatoid arthritis patients was not significantly different from that in age-matched healthy controls. No adjustment for multiple comparisons was made for the slight TRBV07 underrepresentation in patients. In patients, CD8+ clonality rose with age (Spearman r ≈ 0.49), which was not the case in healthy controls. The antigen targets of the expanded CD8+ clones were unknown, and absence from virus-specific databases did not rule out viral specificity. Several identical CD8+ TCRB sequences were found in both blood and synovial fluid, and in about an eighth of the 65 patients the largest CD8+ clone exceeded 20% of CD8+ cells.

Sequencing of TCRB CDR3 was done on genomic DNA with the immunoSEQ assay. Concerning the study's data processing: Analyses were restricted to productive TCRB rearrangements. Clonality was expressed as a Shannon entropy-based productive clonality index, with each clone defined by a unique TCRB CDR3 sequence. The template counts of each clone relative to the total templates per sample were used to calculate repertoire overlap between two samples. Flow cytometry-measured V-gene usage correlated with V-gene usage from TCRB sequencing, with a Spearman r of approximately 0.55. TCRdb stores this immuneACCESS table with in-frame sequences only. Part of the clones is absent; in the studies checked, under half of the shortfall reflects unresolved V genes, and no reason is known for the rest. The DNA was the basis for D and trimming; V, J and clone size are from that table. This sample holds around 6,300 clones; roughly 76% were observed only once. In total, the top ten clones hold around 35% of the sample.

Clipping removes 0 bases from V and 6 bases from J, with 4 as the unmatched junction base count. From the cysteine through the phenylalanine, the CDR3 covers 14 amino acids. The sequence is cut down to CDR3 DNA, 42 bases in frame from base 1. CDR1 and CDR2 are drawn from the germline V gene (reference sequence): MNHEY, SMNVEV. This receptor was obtained from a woman between 50 and 59 years old in good health. Sample: CD8+ T cells sorted from blood. This chain is built from TRBV27 and TRBJ2-7; 8 bases in the junction line up with TRBD1. The CDR3 sequence is CASSLSSGGAEQYF. The DNA reads TGTGCCAGCAGTTTATCATCAGGGGGCGCCGAGCAGTACTTC.